Listed here are 9 T cell receptor beta chains from one sample, sequenced in a study of blood T cell repertoires in COVID-19. Sequencing was performed with immunoSEQ multiplex PCR; in TCRdb, only in-frame clones are kept and a portion is missing. Of 190,000 or so clones listed, more than 85% were seen once; the top ten hold 2.5% to 3%. What was sequenced was peripheral blood. The receptor set was obtained from a man aged 35 to 55 with active or convalescent COVID-19.

The chain links TRBV7-2 to TRBJ1-2, with 7 bases identical to TRBD1. Unmatched junction bases numbered 4, after V lost 5 bases and J lost 4 bases. The CDR3 sequence is 13 residues long. From germline, CDR1 is SGHTA and CDR2 FQGNSA. CDR3 DNA: TGTGCCAGCAGCGCGGGACAGACCTATGGCTACACCTTC. This encodes CASSAGQTYGYTF.

The chain links TRBV5-8 to TRBJ1-5, with 9 bases that match TRBD1. With 3 bases clipped from V and 4 bases from J, the junction kept 5 bases outside the gene matches. CDR3 length equals 15 residues. CDR1 SGHTS and CDR2 YDEGEE come from the germline V gene. The CDR3 nucleotides read TGTGCCAGCAGCTACACGGACAGGGGAAATCAGCCCCAGCATTTT. Translating gives CASSYTDRGNQPQHF.

The chain joins TRBV28 to TRBJ1-5; perhaps TRBD1 as D (5 bases). V was pared by 4 bases and J by 0 bases, with 16 bases between. This CDR3 has 17 residues. Germline V gene data show CDR1 as MDHEN and CDR2 as SYDVKM. In DNA form, the CDR3 reads TGTGCCAGCAGTTCTGTTGGGGGGGTTAATAGCAATCAGCCCCAGCATTTT. Protein sequence: CASSSVGGVNSNQPQHF.

The genes are TRBV30 and TRBJ1-6, with D uncertain. V was trimmed by 0 bases and J by 2 bases, leaving 2 bases between them. CDR1 and CDR2 (germline): GTSNPN, SVGIG (reference sequence). The CDR3 spans 13 residues. CDR3: CAWSVAYNSPLHF. Here the CDR3 DNA reads TGTGCCTGGAGTGTCGCCTATAATTCACCCCTCCACTTT.

The chain combines TRBV6-5 with TRBJ1-2; D is ambiguous. The CDR3 runs 15 residues. Per germline, CDR1 MNHEY and CDR2 SVGAGI. V was trimmed by 6 bases and J by 4 bases, leaving 18 bases between them. The CDR3 sequence is CASSRPSASGYGYTF. The CDR3 region has the DNA TGTGCCAGCAGCCGACCCTCGGCGTCGGGCTATGGCTACACCTTC.

The chain is built from TRBV5-1 and TRBJ1-2; D ambiguous. Germline V lookup: CDR1 SGHRS, CDR2 YFSETQ. The CDR3 runs to 12 residues. V lost 4 bases and J 6 bases, leaving 10 bases between the germline ends. The CDR3 region is CASSPRSDGYTF. For the CDR3, the DNA is TGCGCCAGCAGCCCCCGGTCGGATGGCTACACCTTC. The entire variable domain, with the rest obtained from reference TRBV5-1 and TRBJ1-2, is as follows: KAGVTQTPRYLIKTRGQQVTLSCSPISGHRSVSWYQQTPGQGLQFLFEYFSETQRNKGNFPGRFSGRQFSNSRSEMNVSTLELGDSALYLCASSPRSDGYTFGSGTRLTVV.

V gene TRBV2 combines with J gene TRBJ2-1, with TRBD2 matching 9 bases. Unmatched junction bases numbered 11, after V lost 3 bases and J lost 8 bases. The CDR3 is made up of 16 amino acids. CDR1 is SNHLY, CDR2 FYNNEI, per germline. The CDR3 DNA reads as TGTGCCAGCAGTGAGCGCTCAGCGGGGGGTGTCGATGAGCAGTTCTTC. This codes for CASSERSAGGVDEQFF.

This chain uses TRBV28 with TRBJ2-1, with a possible D match to TRBD1 (5 bases). The V and J ends lost 6 bases and 4 bases respectively, with 16 bases between them. The germline V gene encodes CDR1 MDHEN and CDR2 SYDVKM. The CDR3 covers 15 residues. CDR3: CASSPPQAQYNEQFF. CDR3 sequence (DNA): TGTGCCAGCAGCCCCCCACAGGCGCAGTACAATGAGCAGTTCTTC.

The chain joins TRBV28 to TRBJ1-4, with D maybe TRBD1 (6 bases). The CDR3 contains 12 residues. The ends were cut back, 9 bases at V and 8 bases at J, with 13 bases in the middle. The germline gives CDR1 MDHEN, CDR2 SYDVKM. CDR3 DNA sequence: TGTGCCAGTACCACAGGGCCCGAAAAACTGTTTTTT. Its translation is CASTTGPEKLFF.